Listed below are T cell receptor beta chains from one sample, sequenced in a study of vaccination effects on CD4 cells after COVID-19. Clones were sequenced by immunoSEQ multiplex PCR, and TCRdb holds only the in-frame ones, with some missing. The sample lists tens of thousands of clones; roughly 70% were seen once. These receptors have no known antigen. The sample here was CD4+ T cells from PBMCs cultured with SARS-CoV-2 spike peptides, taken before COVID-19 vaccination. Receptors were obtained from a human donor who received a COVID-19 vaccine. Each CDR3 is given with its conserved first and last residue. Fields, in order: J gene, clone size, CDR3 length, D gene, V gene, CDR3 protein, CDR3 DNA. D genes are given only for firm matches. Not every row has a clone size; where given, it reads once, few, many or a size class.

J: TRBJ2-3; size: -; length: 14; D: -; V: TRBV5-1; CDR3: CASSPVGGTDTQYF; DNA: TGCGCCAGCAGCCCGGTAGGGGGCACAGATACGCAGTATTTT
J: TRBJ2-3; size: -; length: 15; D: -; V: TRBV2; CDR3: CASSLPGVTADTQYF; DNA: TGTGCCAGCAGCCTCCCCGGGGTTACTGCAGATACGCAGTATTTT
J: TRBJ2-2; size: -; length: 16; D: TRBD1; V: TRBV5-5; CDR3: CASSLGRGTHTGELFF; DNA: TGTGCCAGCAGCTTGGGCAGGGGGACCCACACCGGGGAGCTGTTTTTT
J: TRBJ2-6; size: -; length: 16; D: -; V: TRBV4-2; CDR3: CASSQEGSSGANVLTF; DNA: TGTGCCAGCAGCCAAGAGGGGAGCTCTGGGGCCAACGTCCTGACTTTC
J: TRBJ2-5; size: -; length: 15; D: -; V: TRBV6-6; CDR3: CASSYSGHVQETQYF; DNA: TGTGCCAGCAGTTACTCGGGACACGTTCAAGAGACCCAGTACTTC
J: TRBJ2-6; size: -; length: 17; D: -; V: TRBV4-2; CDR3: CASSQDSLRVGANVLTF; DNA: TGTGCCAGCAGCCAAGATTCGCTCCGGGTCGGGGCCAACGTCCTGACTTTC
J: TRBJ2-3; size: -; length: 15; D: -; V: TRBV5-6; CDR3: CASRDRWGATDTQYF; DNA: TGTGCCAGCAGGGACCGCTGGGGGGCAACAGATACGCAGTATTTT
J: TRBJ2-1; size: -; length: 14; D: TRBD2; V: TRBV24-1; CDR3: CATSPGGSYNEQFF; DNA: TGTGCCACCAGTCCGGGGGGCTCCTACAATGAGCAGTTCTTC
J: TRBJ2-1; size: -; length: 15; D: TRBD2; V: TRBV18; CDR3: CASSPPGTSGAEQFF; DNA: TGTGCCAGCTCCCCCCCCGGGACTAGCGGGGCCGAGCAGTTCTTC
J: TRBJ1-1; size: few; length: 14; D: TRBD1; V: TRBV27; CDR3: CASSSTGSDTEAFF; DNA: TGTGCCAGCAGTTCGACAGGGTCTGACACTGAAGCTTTCTTT
J: TRBJ1-2; size: -; length: 13; D: -; V: TRBV7-8; CDR3: CASSLRTNYGYTF; DNA: TGTGCCAGCAGCTTGCGGACAAACTATGGCTACACCTTC
J: TRBJ2-5; size: -; length: 13; D: -; V: TRBV15; CDR3: CATSRDPMETQYF; DNA: TGTGCCACCAGCAGAGATCCTATGGAGACCCAGTACTTC
J: TRBJ2-7; size: -; length: 15; D: -; V: TRBV30; CDR3: CAWSVPGAPTYEQYF; DNA: TGTGCCTGGAGTGTACCCGGGGCTCCTACCTACGAGCAGTACTTC
J: TRBJ2-5; size: -; length: 13; D: -; V: TRBV9; CDR3: CASSVGGQETQYF; DNA: TGTGCCAGCAGCGTAGGCGGCCAAGAGACCCAGTACTTC
J: TRBJ2-2; size: -; length: 16; D: -; V: TRBV6-6; CDR3: CASSYNFRGNTGELFF; DNA: TGTGCCAGCAGTTATAATTTCCGAGGGAACACCGGGGAGCTGTTTTTT
J: TRBJ2-7; size: -; length: 15; D: -; V: TRBV27; CDR3: CASSLSLLGPYEQYF; DNA: TGTGCCAGCAGTTTATCGTTACTAGGCCCCTACGAGCAGTACTTC
J: TRBJ1-1; size: -; length: 14; D: -; V: TRBV7-9; CDR3: CASSLDGGSTEAFF; DNA: TGTGCCAGCAGCTTAGACGGGGGCTCCACTGAAGCTTTCTTT
J: TRBJ2-5; size: -; length: 15; D: -; V: TRBV5-8; CDR3: CASSWGGTNQETQYF; DNA: TGTGCCAGCAGCTGGGGCGGGACAAATCAAGAGACCCAGTACTTC
J: TRBJ1-6; size: -; length: 14; D: TRBD1; V: TRBV5-4; CDR3: CASSSGQGDSPLHF; DNA: TGTGCCAGCAGCTCTGGACAGGGAGATTCACCCCTCCACTTT
J: TRBJ2-1; size: -; length: 13; D: -; V: TRBV7-2; CDR3: CASSPLSRSRQFF; DNA: TGTGCCAGCAGCCCCCTTTCGAGAAGCAGGCAGTTCTTC
J: TRBJ2-7; size: once; length: 14; D: TRBD2; V: TRBV28; CDR3: CASRISGRAYEQYF; DNA: TGTGCCAGCAGGATTAGCGGGAGGGCCTACGAGCAGTACTTC
J: TRBJ1-5; size: few; length: 15; D: -; V: TRBV4-3; CDR3: CASSHSHSQNQPQHF; DNA: TGCGCCAGCAGTCATAGTCACAGCCAGAATCAGCCCCAGCATTTT
J: TRBJ1-2; size: -; length: 16; D: -; V: TRBV30; CDR3: CAWSPGGGRGNRGYTF; DNA: TGTGCCTGGAGTCCCGGCGGGGGGCGGGGCAATAGGGGCTACACCTTC
J: TRBJ2-7; size: -; length: 15; D: -; V: TRBV3-1/TRBV3-2; CDR3: CASSQDRQEPYEQYF; DNA: TGTGCCAGCAGCCAAGATCGGCAGGAACCCTACGAGCAGTACTTC
J: TRBJ2-5; size: -; length: 14; D: -; V: TRBV18; CDR3: CASSPLGVRETQYF; DNA: TGTGCCAGCTCACCACTCGGGGTCCGGGAGACCCAGTACTTC
J: TRBJ1-2; size: -; length: 13; D: -; V: TRBV7-9; CDR3: CASSPQGGFGYTF; DNA: TGTGCCAGCAGCCCTCAGGGAGGGTTCGGCTACACCTTC
J: TRBJ2-1; size: once; length: 13; D: -; V: TRBV2; CDR3: CASSEALAGEQFF; DNA: TGTGCCAGCAGTGAAGCGTTGGCTGGTGAGCAGTTCTTC
J: TRBJ1-4; size: -; length: 13; D: -; V: TRBV5-6; CDR3: CASSLGNIEKLFF; DNA: TGTGCCAGCAGCCTGGGAAATATTGAAAAACTGTTTTTT
J: TRBJ1-2; size: -; length: 11; D: -; V: TRBV19; CDR3: CATRQTYGYTF; DNA: TGTGCCACGAGACAGACCTATGGCTACACCTTC
J: TRBJ1-2; size: -; length: 14; D: -; V: TRBV3-1/TRBV3-2; CDR3: CASSQDLSSSGYTF; DNA: TGTGCCAGCAGCCAAGATCTGAGTAGTAGTGGCTACACCTTC
J: TRBJ2-7; size: -; length: 18; D: TRBD2; V: TRBV23-1; CDR3: CASSQPDRLAGSSYEQYF; DNA: TGCGCCAGCAGTCAGCCCGATCGACTAGCGGGATCTTCTTACGAGCAGTACTTC
J: TRBJ1-6; size: few; length: 14; D: -; V: TRBV6-5; CDR3: CASSTRSYNSPLHF; DNA: TGTGCCAGCAGTACACGCTCCTATAATTCACCCCTCCACTTT
J: TRBJ1-2; size: -; length: 13; D: -; V: TRBV5-4; CDR3: CASSHSANYGYTF; DNA: TGTGCCAGCAGCCACAGCGCTAACTATGGCTACACCTTC
J: TRBJ2-1; size: -; length: 16; D: TRBD2; V: TRBV7-2; CDR3: CASSSASGTIYNEQFF; DNA: TGTGCCAGCAGCTCCGCCAGCGGGACTATCTACAATGAGCAGTTCTTC
J: TRBJ2-5; size: -; length: 15; D: TRBD1; V: TRBV25-1; CDR3: CASSTGTGSGETQYF; DNA: TGTGCCAGCAGCACCGGGACAGGGTCGGGGGAGACCCAGTACTTC
J: TRBJ1-2; size: -; length: 16; D: -; V: TRBV4-3; CDR3: CASSQDSGSINYGYTF; DNA: TGCGCCAGCAGCCAAGATAGCGGGTCCATTAACTATGGCTACACCTTC
J: TRBJ2-7; size: -; length: 15; D: TRBD1; V: TRBV5-1; CDR3: CASSPRQGSSYEQYF; DNA: TGCGCCAGCAGCCCACGACAGGGGAGCTCCTACGAGCAGTACTTC
J: TRBJ1-2; size: few; length: 15; D: TRBD1; V: TRBV6-2/TRBV6-3; CDR3: CASSSGTGQHYGYTF; DNA: TGTGCCAGCAGTTCCGGGACAGGACAGCACTATGGCTACACCTTC
J: TRBJ2-7; size: -; length: 16; D: -; V: TRBV18; CDR3: CASSPPGGAGHNEQYF; DNA: TGTGCCAGCTCACCCCCAGGGGGGGCAGGGCACAACGAGCAGTACTTC
J: TRBJ2-1; size: few; length: 16; D: TRBD2; V: TRBV6-6; CDR3: CASSYRRGSFYNEQFF; DNA: TGTGCCAGCAGTTACCGTCGCGGGAGCTTCTACAATGAGCAGTTCTTC
J: TRBJ2-7; size: -; length: 13; D: TRBD1; V: TRBV6-5; CDR3: CASSQGTAYEQYF; DNA: TGTGCCAGCAGTCAGGGGACAGCCTACGAGCAGTACTTC
J: TRBJ1-2; size: -; length: 15; D: TRBD1; V: TRBV28; CDR3: CASSLEQQGVEGYTF; DNA: TGTGCCAGCAGTTTAGAGCAACAGGGGGTGGAGGGCTACACCTTC
J: TRBJ2-4; size: -; length: 14; D: -; V: TRBV9; CDR3: CASSVEQGGNIQYF; DNA: TGTGCCAGCAGCGTAGAACAGGGCGGCAACATTCAGTACTTC
J: TRBJ1-5; size: few; length: 13; D: -; V: TRBV19; CDR3: CASSRDVNQPQHF; DNA: TGTGCCAGTAGTAGGGATGTGAATCAGCCCCAGCATTTT
J: TRBJ1-6; size: -; length: 16; D: TRBD1; V: TRBV5-5; CDR3: CASSLAPGQHNSPLHF; DNA: TGTGCCAGCAGCCTGGCCCCGGGACAGCATAATTCACCCCTCCACTTT
J: TRBJ2-4; size: -; length: 11; D: -; V: TRBV29-1; CDR3: CSGAFRNIQYF; DNA: TGCAGCGGGGCCTTTAGAAACATTCAGTACTTC
J: TRBJ2-2; size: -; length: 15; D: -; V: TRBV7-2; CDR3: CASRLSRSFTGELFF; DNA: TGTGCCAGCAGACTTAGTCGCAGTTTCACCGGGGAGCTGTTTTTT
J: TRBJ1-1; size: -; length: 12; D: -; V: TRBV19; CDR3: CATPDRDAEAFF; DNA: TGTGCCACCCCGGACAGAGACGCTGAAGCTTTCTTT
J: TRBJ1-1; size: -; length: 17; D: TRBD1; V: TRBV5-5; CDR3: CASSSRGTGVKGTEAFF; DNA: TGTGCCAGCAGCTCTCGGGGGACAGGGGTTAAGGGCACTGAAGCTTTCTTT